This T cell receptor beta chain is drawn from a study of blood T cell repertoires in COVID-19. At the level of the study: The samples span acute and convalescent COVID-19 from the United States, Italy and Spain.

The table came from immunoSEQ multiplex PCR; TCRdb's copy has only in-frame clones and leaves some out. Of hundreds of thousands of clones in the sample, 83% were seen once. Regarding this clone: The sample carries other DNA sequences with the same CDR3.

This receptor was taken from a woman in her 70s with active or convalescent COVID-19. Sequencing was done on a sample of peripheral blood.

The CDR3 region has the DNA TGTGCCAGCTCACCCCTTGGAGGGAACACTGAAGCTTTCTTT. Amino acid sequence: CASSPLGGNTEAFF. The chain recombines TRBV18 with TRBJ1-1; D uncertain. V lost 3 bases to trimming and J lost 1 base, with 9 bases between them. Germline V gives CDR1 KGHSH, CDR2 LQKENI. CDR3 length equals 14 residues.